These 16 T cell receptor beta chains share one sample of origin, sequenced in a study of cytomegalovirus exposure and HLA in healthy donors. It was with 60 Vbeta and 13 Jbeta primers that the PCR ran. The repertoire was sequenced with immunoSEQ multiplex PCR; TCRdb's copy has only in-frame clones and lacks some. The profile covers 250,000 to 350,000 clones, with about nine tenths appearing a single time and 4% taken by the ten largest. The specimen was PBMCs. The receptors shown here come from a man in his forties in good health and CMV-seropositive.

The sample holds one count of this clone. The chain carries TRBV27 and TRBJ1-2; 7 nucleotides align to TRBD1. CDR3 size: 13 residues. Losses at the gene ends were 5 bases for V and 4 bases for J; bases not matched to a gene: 4. Germline values: CDR1 MNHEY, CDR2 SMNVEV (reference sequence). CDR3 sequence (DNA): TGTGCCAGCAGTGGGACAGACTTCTATGGCTACACCTTC. This sequence encodes CASSGTDFYGYTF.

The chain joins TRBV28 to TRBJ1-3; tentative D call: TRBD1 (6 bases). Germline V CDR1 and CDR2: MDHEN, SYDVKM. The CDR3 has 15 amino acids. V lost 1 base, J lost 6 bases, and 13 bases lay in between. The CDR3 reads CASSLSGGNANTIYF. CDR3 sequence (DNA): TGTGCCAGCAGTTTATCTGGGGGCAACGCAAACACCATATATTTT.

The chain is built from TRBV27 and TRBJ1-6; 9 nucleotides align to TRBD1. Trimming removed 7 bases from V and 7 bases from J; junction bases left unmatched: 8. Germline V gene data show CDR1 as MNHEY and CDR2 as SMNVEV (reference sequence). The CDR3 runs to 15 residues. In DNA, the CDR3 is TGTGCCAGCACCAGGAGGGGACAGGGAAATTCACCCCTCCACTTT. Its translation is CASTRRGQGNSPLHF.

The chain employs TRBV28 and TRBJ1-3; 9 nucleotides align to TRBD1. The CDR3 is 16 residues long. J was trimmed by 0 bases and V by 5 bases; bases with no gene match: 5. From germline, CDR1 is MDHEN and CDR2 SYDVKM. Here the CDR3 DNA reads TGTGCCAGCAGTGCCAACAGGGGGCTCTCTGGAAACACCATATATTTT. Protein: CASSANRGLSGNTIYF.

The V call is TRBV6-6, the J call TRBJ2-1, with 13 bases matching TRBD2. CDR1 MNHNY and CDR2 SVGAGI come from the germline V gene (reference sequence). This CDR3 contains 15 residues. After removal of 6 bases from V and 7 bases from J, the junction contained 6 bases not matched to a gene. The DNA of the CDR3 is TGTGCCAGCAGCCTACTAGCGGGAGGGCCAAATGAGCAGTTCTTC. It yields the protein CASSLLAGGPNEQFF.

This clone was detected only once. The chain has TRBV7-3 and TRBJ2-1, with D tentatively TRBD2 (5 bases). CDR1 and CDR2 from the germline V gene are SGHTA and FQGTGA. Trimming stripped 0 bases from V and 5 bases from J, with 8 bases between. The CDR3 contains 14 residues. Written as DNA, the CDR3 is TGTGCCAGCAGCTTAACTAGCGAAAACAATGAGCAGTTCTTC. It encodes CASSLTSENNEQFF.

The chain joins TRBV10-3 to TRBJ2-2; 10 positions match TRBD1. The CDR3 spans 14 residues. V shed 8 bases and J 4 bases; nucleotides not matched to a gene: 4. Per the germline V gene, CDR1 is ENHRY and CDR2 is SYGVKD. CDR3 residues: CAIRDRGPTGELFF. In DNA form, the CDR3 reads TGTGCCATCCGGGACAGGGGTCCCACCGGGGAGCTGTTTTTT.

This chain uses TRBV28 with TRBJ2-1; 7 nucleotides line up with TRBD2. J was trimmed by 3 bases and V by 7 bases; bases with no gene match: 9. Germline assignment: CDR1 MDHEN and CDR2 SYDVKM. This CDR3 spans 15 amino acids. CDR3 amino acids: CASNHKGLIYNEQFF. The CDR3 DNA reads TGTGCCAGCAACCATAAGGGACTAATCTACAATGAGCAGTTCTTC.

The J gene is TRBJ2-1, the V gene TRBV6-6; TRBD2 might be the D (6 bases). Germline-derived CDR1 and CDR2 are MNHNY and SVGAGI (reference sequence). The CDR3 has 14 residues. The V end was cut by 5 bases, the J end by 8 bases, with 16 bases between. Here the CDR3 DNA reads TGTGCCAGCAGTGGGCGGGACCGGGGCTATGAGCAGTTCTTC. The encoded protein is CASSGRDRGYEQFF.

The chain links TRBV7-8 to TRBJ2-7, with D maybe TRBD1 (7 bases). The germline V gene encodes CDR1 SGHVS and CDR2 FQNEAQ. The ends were cut back, 8 bases at V and 0 bases at J, with 17 bases in the middle. This CDR3 has 15 residues. The CDR3 protein is CASRDRASDSYEQYF. The CDR3 DNA is TGTGCCAGCCGCGACAGGGCTAGCGACTCCTACGAGCAGTACTTC.

This chain uses TRBV28 with TRBJ2-3, with 7 positions matching TRBD2. V was pared by 10 bases and J by 4 bases, with 11 bases of the junction left unmatched. The CDR3 runs 14 residues. CDR1 is MDHEN and CDR2 is SYDVKM in the germline V gene. The CDR3 bases are TGTGCCATCATACCAGGGACTACGTCAGATACGCAGTATTTT. This translates into CAIIPGTTSDTQYF.

The gene calls are TRBV28 and TRBJ1-1; D is unresolved. Germline CDR1 MDHEN, CDR2 SYDVKM. Trimming took off 6 bases at V and 4 bases at J, with 12 bases between the two ends. The CDR3 has 13 amino acids. The CDR3: CASSRGVRTEAFF. The CDR3 region has the DNA TGTGCCAGCAGCCGCGGGGTGCGCACTGAAGCTTTCTTT.

The chain joins TRBV5-4 to TRBJ2-5, with a weak D call TRBD2 (5 bases). Trimming left V 2 bases short and J 1 base short, with 12 bases between. The CDR3 length is 15 residues. CDR1 and CDR2 from the germline V gene are SGHNT and YYREEE (reference sequence). The CDR3 nucleotides read TGTGCCAGCAGCTTAGGTCCAGCGGTCCAAGAGACCCAGTACTTC. It translates to CASSLGPAVQETQYF.

The V and J genes are TRBV27 and TRBJ2-5; D perhaps matches TRBD2 (5 bases). With the DNA end fitting TRBJ2-7 better, the J assignment may be wrong. Germline CDR1 MNHEY, CDR2 SMNVEV (reference sequence). The CDR3 spans 14 residues. The CDR3 DNA reads as TGTGCCAGCAGTTACTCGGGGAGCTCCTACGAGCAGTACTTC. As protein: CASSYSGSSYEQYF.

This chain uses TRBV6-5 with TRBJ1-2; no clear D. Trimming pared 2 bases from V and 5 bases from J, leaving 15 bases between. This CDR3 spans 15 amino acids. Germline assignment: CDR1 MNHEY and CDR2 SVGAGI. The CDR3 sequence is CASSYEQLRGYGYTF. The CDR3 DNA sequence: TGTGCCAGCAGTTACGAGCAGCTCCGCGGATATGGCTACACCTTC.

The chain links TRBV23-1 to TRBJ2-5, with D possibly being TRBD2 (5 bases). TRBV23-1 is an ORF, and what it does is uncertain. V dropped 4 bases and J dropped 0 bases, with 12 bases sitting between them. CDR3 length: 15 amino acids. The chain's CDR3 is CASSLGLSYQETQYF. CDR3 nucleotide sequence: TGCGCCAGCAGTCTAGGACTCTCGTACCAAGAGACCCAGTACTTC.